One sample yielded the 17 T cell receptor beta chains listed below, sequenced in a study of chemoradiotherapy in HPV16-positive cancers. Here immunoSEQ multiplex PCR was the method, and the copy in TCRdb shows in-frame clones only, minus some. The sample records about 15,000 clones, around 80% being singletons. Sampling took place from a patient who underwent chemoradiotherapy. The source is a human donor with HPV-associated anogenital cancer.

The rearrangement uses TRBV14 and TRBJ1-1; D is possibly TRBD1 (6 bases). The germline V and J ends were trimmed by 4 bases and 2 bases, with 11 bases remaining between them. The CDR3 totals 14 residues. Germline V gene lookup returns CDR1 SGHDN and CDR2 FVKESK. The CDR3 DNA is TGTGCCAGCAGCCCCAGGGGTCTCAACACTGAAGCTTTCTTT. Protein: CASSPRGLNTEAFF.

The chain couples TRBV5-5 to TRBJ2-7, with D possibly being TRBD2 (6 bases). With 5 bases removed from V and 1 base from J, the gap between germline ends came to 16 bases. Germline CDR1 is SGHKS and CDR2 is YYEKEE (reference sequence). The length of the CDR3 is 15 residues. CDR3 region: CASRFGGTISYEQYF. CDR3 DNA sequence: TGTGCCAGCAGGTTTGGCGGGACGATTTCCTACGAGCAGTACTTC.

CDR3 bases: TGTGCCATCAGTGACCCGAACTACCAACGGCAGTATTTT. This encodes CAISDPNYQRQYF. The rearrangement uses TRBV10-3 and TRBJ2-3; D gene uncertain. Germline V lookup: CDR1 ENHRY, CDR2 SYGVKD. The CDR3 consists of 13 residues. Trimming took 3 bases from V and 11 from J, leaving 15 bases between them.

The chain uses TRBV13 and TRBJ2-1; TRBD2 matches at 7 bases. The V gene's germline CDR1 is PRHDT and CDR2 FYEKMQ (reference sequence). Unmatched junction bases numbered 15, after V lost 4 bases and J lost 0 bases. This CDR3 is built from 19 residues. The CDR3 spells CASSSREGLTGVSYNEQFF. The CDR3 DNA is TGTGCCAGCAGCTCCAGGGAGGGGTTAACGGGGGTCTCCTACAATGAGCAGTTCTTC.

This rearrangement joins TRBV6-1 to TRBJ1-1; D possibly corresponds to TRBD1 (6 bases). Germline V gene sequence: CDR1 MNHNS, CDR2 SASEGT. The germline V and J ends were trimmed by 10 bases and 0 bases, with 18 bases remaining between them. This CDR3 contains 15 residues. The CDR3 DNA follows: TGTGCCACCCGACAGGACCGTACACTGAACACTGAAGCTTTCTTT. Protein product: CATRQDRTLNTEAFF.

The chain recombines TRBV29-1 with TRBJ2-1; TRBD1 matches 10 bases. J lost 3 bases, V lost 5 bases, and 4 bases had no gene match. The CDR3 loop spans 14 amino acids. Looked up from germline, CDR1 is SQVTM and CDR2 is ANQGSEA. This CDR3 reads CSVSGTGVYNEQFF. CDR3 DNA sequence: TGCAGCGTTTCCGGGACAGGGGTCTACAATGAGCAGTTCTTC.

This clone has just one count. The chain employs TRBV7-9 and TRBJ2-2; 9 bases map to TRBD2. Germline CDR1 reads SEHNR; CDR2 reads FQNEAQ (reference sequence). Trimming took 3 bases from V and 3 from J; bases not matched to a gene: 8. The CDR3 extends over 17 amino acids. The CDR3 loop reads CASSFWRGGRDTGELFF. Written as DNA, the CDR3 is TGTGCCAGCAGCTTCTGGCGGGGGGGCCGGGACACCGGGGAGCTGTTTTTT.

The rearrangement uses TRBV7-9 and TRBJ2-1; D is unclear. The CDR3 runs to 11 residues. V was shortened by 3 bases and J by 5 bases, with 2 bases between the two germline ends. Germline V CDR1 and CDR2: SEHNR, FQNEAQ (reference sequence). CDR3 protein: CASSLDNEQFF. Written as DNA, the CDR3 is TGTGCCAGCAGCTTGGACAATGAGCAGTTCTTC.

The J gene is TRBJ1-5, the V gene TRBV21-1. TRBV21-1 is reported as a pseudogene. The CDR3 consists of 15 residues. CDR3 nucleotide sequence: TGTGCCAGCGTCCGCCCCGTAATGGAGAATCAGCCCCAGCATTTT. This sequence encodes CASVRPVMENQPQHF.

The chain links TRBV5-1 to TRBJ1-2, with unresolved D. The CDR3 has 13 amino acids. Germline assignment: CDR1 SGHRS and CDR2 YFSETQ. Between the trimmed V and J ends, which lost 5 bases and 4 bases, there was a span of 12 bases. The CDR3 loop is CASSLIPAYGYTF. In DNA, the CDR3 is TGCGCCAGCAGTTTGATTCCGGCCTATGGCTACACCTTC.

The chain employs TRBV11-3 and TRBJ2-1, with no clear D. The V gene's germline CDR1 is SGHNT and CDR2 YENEEA. V lost 5 bases and J lost 0, with 5 bases in between. CDR3 size: 13 residues. CDR3 in amino acids: CASSRSSYNEQFF. For the CDR3, the DNA is TGTGCCAGCAGCCGAAGCTCCTACAATGAGCAGTTCTTC.

The chain couples TRBV4-3 to TRBJ2-7; no clear D gene. V was trimmed by 0 bases and J by 6 bases, leaving 9 bases between them. Germline assignment: CDR1 LGHNA and CDR2 YSLEER. The CDR3 is 13 residues long. The CDR3 is CASSQDLLSEQYF. Written as DNA, the CDR3 is TGCGCCAGCAGCCAAGATCTCCTTAGCGAGCAGTACTTC.

The chain recombines TRBV7-2 with TRBJ2-5; 7 positions agree with TRBD2. With V trimmed by 1 base and J by 4 bases, 9 bases remained unmatched. The length of the CDR3 is 16 residues. The germline V gene encodes CDR1 SGHTA and CDR2 FQGNSA. CDR3 loop: CASSLGLWSGAETQYF. CDR3 in DNA: TGTGCCAGCAGCTTAGGCTTGTGGAGCGGGGCAGAGACCCAGTACTTC.

The genes are TRBV15 and TRBJ1-2; D remains ambiguous. This CDR3 region has 14 residues. V lost 1 base and J 8 bases, leaving 14 bases between the germline ends. Per germline, CDR1 LNHNV and CDR2 YYDKDF (reference sequence). CDR3 coding DNA: TGTGCCACCAGCAGAGCCGCTCAGACCTGGGGCTACACCTTC. This codes for CATSRAAQTWGYTF.

The chain is built from TRBV2 and TRBJ1-4; TRBD1 might be the D (5 bases). Trimming pared 7 bases from V and 8 bases from J, leaving 11 bases between. CDR3 length: 12 residues. CDR1 is SNHLY, CDR2 FYNNEI, per germline. The CDR3 nucleotides read TGTGCCAGCATGGGGGGTGAGGAAAAACTGTTTTTT. Encoded protein: CASMGGEEKLFF.

This chain joins TRBV5-1 and TRBJ1-1, with 9 bases aligning to TRBD1. This CDR3 region has 15 residues. V lost 0 bases and J lost 2; bases outside the gene matches: 2. Germline V CDR1 and CDR2: SGHRS, YFSETQ. The CDR3 protein is CASSLGDRANTEAFF. The CDR3 DNA reads as TGCGCCAGCAGCTTGGGGGACAGGGCAAACACTGAAGCTTTCTTT. Drawing the rest from reference TRBV5-1 and TRBJ1-1, the complete variable domain is KAGVTQTPRYLIKTRGQQVTLSCSPISGHRSVSWYQQTPGQGLQFLFEYFSETQRNKGNFPGRFSGRQFSNSRSEMNVSTLELGDSALYLCASSLGDRANTEAFFGQGTRLTVV.

V usage is TRBV6-6 and J usage is TRBJ1-3; 8 bases match TRBD1. The germline V gene has CDR1 MNHNY and CDR2 SVGAGI (reference sequence). This CDR3 is built from 15 residues. J was trimmed by 1 base and V by 7 bases; bases with no gene match: 6. The CDR3 DNA reads as TGTGCCAGCACTGACAGGGGTGGATCTGGAAACACCATATATTTT. Its protein is CASTDRGGSGNTIYF.